These 3 T cell receptor beta chains originate from one sample sequenced in a study of T cell repertoires in cytomegalovirus infection. TCRdb passed the reads through MiXCR, listing each CDR3 protein once. This sample has about 740,000 distinct CDR3 sequences; roughly 35% occur once, and the top ten carry 2.5% to 3.5%. Sample: PBMCs. The receptor set was obtained from a human donor in good health (CMV status not recorded). Some clones in this sample may be carry-over from other donors' samples.

The genes are TRBV12-3 or TRBV12-4 and TRBJ2-2; D tentatively reads TRBD1 or TRBD2 (5 bases each). V lost 7 bases and J 0 bases, leaving 18 bases between the germline ends. The CDR3 contains 17 residues. CDR3 nucleotide sequence: TGTGCCAGCACCAAATGGGCGTTGGGACCGAACACCGGGGAGCTGTTTTTT. Protein sequence: CASTKWALGPNTGELFF.

This clonotype came up a few times. The genes are TRBV20-1 and TRBJ2-7, with TRBD2 as a possible D gene (6 bases). This CDR3 has 15 amino acids. In germline, CDR1 is DFQATT, CDR2 SNEGSKA (reference sequence). Trimming took off 3 bases at V and 1 base at J, with 16 bases between the two ends. The CDR3 region has the DNA TGCAGTGCTAGTTCGGGGGAACGTCTGTCCTACGAGCAGTACTTC. Protein product: CSASSGERLSYEQYF.

The chain recombines TRBV3-1 with TRBJ1-6; D gene ambiguous. Trimming pared 5 bases from V and 7 bases from J, leaving 12 bases between. CDR1 and CDR2 from the germline V gene are LGHDT and YNNKEL (reference sequence). This CDR3 is 14 amino acids long. This CDR3 reads CASSSRSVNSPLHF. The CDR3 coding sequence is TGTGCCAGCAGCTCCCGCTCGGTGAATTCACCCCTCCACTTT.